A selection of T cell receptor beta chains follows, all from one sample in a study of T-cell reconstitution after alpha-beta-depleted transplantation in children. MiXCR, run by TCRdb on the PCR reads, gives a single entry per CDR3 protein. The data show hundreds of thousands of distinct CDR3 sequences, with less than 15% seen just once and roughly 0.84% held by the top ten. The input for sequencing was PBMCs, taken before TCRalphabeta/CD19-depleted stem cell transplant. The source of these receptors is a girl aged 2-10 years with congenital amegakaryocytic thrombocytopenia, due to receive a stem cell transplant. CDR3s include the opening cysteine and the closing phenylalanine or tryptophan. A D gene is named only where the DNA matches it firmly. Clone size is given for some rows only: seen once, a few or many times, or a class if the clone is expanded.

>TRBJ2-1|-|TRBV5-4|-
TGTGCCAGCTGTACCCAAGCTACTGACAGGCCCGTAGGGAACAATGAGCAGTTCTTC
CASCTQATDRPVGNNEQFF
>TRBJ2-7|-|TRBV28|-
TGTGCCAGCATGATCCCCAATACAGGGACCGAGCAGTACTTC
CASMIPNTGTEQYF
>TRBJ1-1|many|TRBV14|-
TGTGCCAGCAGCCAATTAGAACGCCAGGATTTTGAGGAAGCTTTCTTT
CASSQLERQDFEEAFF
>TRBJ2-5|few|TRBV7-9|-
TGTGCCAGCAGCCTCCCCTTAGAGACCCAGTACTTC
CASSLPLETQYF
>TRBJ2-1|many|TRBV20-1|TRBD2
TGCAGTGCTAGAGATCGGGCGGGAGTGTACAATGAGCAGTTCTTC
CSARDRAGVYNEQFF
>TRBJ2-1|many|TRBV20-1|-
TGCAGTGCTAGGGCCGGGACGACCTACAATGAGCAGTTCTTC
CSARAGTTYNEQFF
>TRBJ1-2|-|TRBV5-1|-
TGCGCCAGCAGCTTGTCCCAGTCCTATGGCTACACCTTC
CASSLSQSYGYTF
>TRBJ2-7|few|TRBV20-1|TRBD2
TGCAGTGCTAGAGATTCTAGCGGGAGGGCTGGGGAGCAGTACTTC
CSARDSSGRAGEQYF
>TRBJ2-3|many|TRBV29-1|-
TGCAGCGTTGAAGATGCGACAGGACACACAGATACGCAGTATTTT
CSVEDATGHTDTQYF
>TRBJ2-3|many|TRBV20-1|-
TGCAGTGCTAGTAGGTGGGCAGATACGCAGTATTTT
CSASRWADTQYF